This is a list of T cell receptor beta chains from one sample in a study of blood T cells in healthy people across ages. MiXCR was run by TCRdb on the 5' RACE reads, yielding one entry per CDR3 protein. The sample consists of 500,000 to 700,000 distinct CDR3 sequences, about 30% of them appearing once. The material sequenced was blood. The origin of the receptors is a woman older than 75 in good health. The CDR3 runs from the conserved cysteine through the conserved F or W. Each record gives: CDR3 protein, CDR3 DNA, J gene, V gene, D gene, clone size. D genes are given only for firm matches. Some rows have no size entry. The others give once, few or many, or a class for an expanded clone.

cdr3_aa: CASSGTGTETQYF; cdr3_nt: TGTGCCAGCAGCGGTACAGGGACGGAGACCCAGTACTTC; j_call: TRBJ2-5; v_call: TRBV9; d_call: NA; clone_size: many
cdr3_aa: CASSYSIGASYNEQFF; cdr3_nt: TGTGCCAGCAGTTACTCGATAGGAGCTTCCTACAATGAGCAGTTCTTC; j_call: TRBJ2-1; v_call: TRBV6-5; d_call: NA; clone_size: NA
cdr3_aa: CASSSMDEKLFF; cdr3_nt: TGTGCCAGCAGCTCCATGGATGAAAAACTGTTTTTT; j_call: TRBJ1-4; v_call: TRBV3-1; d_call: NA; clone_size: many
cdr3_aa: CSTRTSGSSYEQYF; cdr3_nt: TGCAGTACTAGAACCTCGGGCAGCTCCTACGAGCAGTACTTC; j_call: TRBJ2-7; v_call: TRBV20-1; d_call: NA; clone_size: few
cdr3_aa: CASRSPAGEDTQYF; cdr3_nt: TGCGCCAGCAGGTCCCCAGCGGGAGAAGATACGCAGTATTTT; j_call: TRBJ2-3; v_call: TRBV5-1; d_call: TRBD2; clone_size: NA
cdr3_aa: CAGSLQGTNTEAFF; cdr3_nt: TGCGCCGGCAGCTTGCAAGGAACGAACACTGAAGCTTTCTTT; j_call: TRBJ1-1; v_call: TRBV5-1; d_call: NA; clone_size: NA
cdr3_aa: CASSFQMTGGNGYTF; cdr3_nt: TGTGCCAGCAGCTTCCAAATGACAGGGGGCAATGGCTACACCTTC; j_call: TRBJ1-2; v_call: TRBV5-5; d_call: TRBD1; clone_size: NA
cdr3_aa: CASSLGRNQGPPAFF; cdr3_nt: TGTGCCAGCAGCTTAGGGAGGAATCAGGGGCCCCCGGCTTTCTTT; j_call: TRBJ1-1; v_call: TRBV7-8; d_call: NA; clone_size: NA
cdr3_aa: CASSLGWGRAETQYF; cdr3_nt: TGTGCCAGCAGCTTAGGATGGGGCAGGGCCGAGACCCAGTACTTC; j_call: TRBJ2-5; v_call: TRBV7-2; d_call: NA; clone_size: many
cdr3_aa: CSVGHLQETQYF; cdr3_nt: TGCAGTGTGGGGCACCTCCAAGAGACCCAGTACTTC; j_call: TRBJ2-5; v_call: TRBV20-1; d_call: NA; clone_size: many
cdr3_aa: CATSRDVGGGGNQPQHF; cdr3_nt: TGTGCCACCAGCAGAGATGTGGGGGGCGGGGGCAATCAGCCCCAGCATTTT; j_call: TRBJ1-5; v_call: TRBV15; d_call: NA; clone_size: NA
cdr3_aa: CASSLRQGGGEKLFF; cdr3_nt: TGCGCCAGCAGCTTGCGTCAGGGGGGCGGCGAAAAACTGTTTTTT; j_call: TRBJ1-4; v_call: TRBV5-1; d_call: TRBD1; clone_size: NA
cdr3_aa: CASTGGTGGASEAFF; cdr3_nt: TGTGCCAGCACCGGGGGGACAGGGGGCGCGAGTGAAGCTTTCTTT; j_call: TRBJ1-1; v_call: TRBV7-9; d_call: TRBD1; clone_size: once
cdr3_aa: CASILRSTGCEETQYF; cdr3_nt: TGTGCCAGCATTCTCCGTTCGACAGGGTGTGAAGAGACCCAGTACTTC; j_call: TRBJ2-5; v_call: TRBV6-4; d_call: TRBD1; clone_size: few
cdr3_aa: CSARSGTGVPLHF; cdr3_nt: TGCAGTGCTAGATCCGGGACAGGGGTCCCCCTCCACTTT; j_call: TRBJ1-6; v_call: TRBV20-1; d_call: TRBD1; clone_size: few
cdr3_aa: CASSPQGRSTYEQYF; cdr3_nt: TGCGCCAGCAGCCCCCAGGGCAGGAGCACCTACGAGCAGTACTTC; j_call: TRBJ2-7; v_call: TRBV5-1; d_call: NA; clone_size: NA
cdr3_aa: CASSSITGSGANVLTF; cdr3_nt: TGTGCCAGCAGCTCGATCACAGGGTCTGGGGCCAACGTCCTGACTTTC; j_call: TRBJ2-6; v_call: TRBV5-6; d_call: NA; clone_size: NA
cdr3_aa: CSIRPGATGTEAFF; cdr3_nt: TGCAGCATTCGACCAGGGGCCACGGGCACTGAAGCTTTCTTT; j_call: TRBJ1-1; v_call: TRBV29-1; d_call: NA; clone_size: many
cdr3_aa: CASGAVGELFF; cdr3_nt: TGTGCCAGTGGGGCAGTCGGGGAGCTGTTTTTT; j_call: TRBJ2-2; v_call: TRBV12-3/TRBV12-4; d_call: NA; clone_size: NA
cdr3_aa: CASSVIQGPHEQYF; cdr3_nt: TGTGCCAGCAGTGTTATACAGGGCCCCCACGAGCAGTACTTC; j_call: TRBJ2-7; v_call: TRBV6-1; d_call: NA; clone_size: NA
cdr3_aa: CASSFRATNEKLFF; cdr3_nt: TGTGCCAGCAGTTTCCGTGCAACTAATGAAAAACTGTTTTTT; j_call: TRBJ1-4; v_call: TRBV12-3/TRBV12-4; d_call: NA; clone_size: many
cdr3_aa: CASSLRQGEFEQYF; cdr3_nt: TGTGCCAGCAGTTTAAGACAGGGAGAATTCGAGCAGTACTTC; j_call: TRBJ2-7; v_call: TRBV28; d_call: TRBD1; clone_size: NA
cdr3_aa: CASSYFGTGGDSPLHF; cdr3_nt: TGTGCCAGCAGTTACTTTGGGACAGGGGGCGATTCACCCCTCCACTTT; j_call: TRBJ1-6; v_call: TRBV6-5; d_call: TRBD1; clone_size: NA
cdr3_aa: CASSAPGGAPLSTDTQYF; cdr3_nt: TGTGCCAGCAGTGCCCCAGGGGGCGCCCCACTTAGCACAGATACGCAGTATTTT; j_call: TRBJ2-3; v_call: TRBV2; d_call: TRBD1; clone_size: many
cdr3_aa: CASSLVRGARRESTGELFF; cdr3_nt: TGCGCCAGCAGCTTGGTGAGGGGGGCCCGACGTGAAAGCACCGGGGAGCTGTTTTTT; j_call: TRBJ2-2; v_call: TRBV5-1; d_call: NA; clone_size: NA